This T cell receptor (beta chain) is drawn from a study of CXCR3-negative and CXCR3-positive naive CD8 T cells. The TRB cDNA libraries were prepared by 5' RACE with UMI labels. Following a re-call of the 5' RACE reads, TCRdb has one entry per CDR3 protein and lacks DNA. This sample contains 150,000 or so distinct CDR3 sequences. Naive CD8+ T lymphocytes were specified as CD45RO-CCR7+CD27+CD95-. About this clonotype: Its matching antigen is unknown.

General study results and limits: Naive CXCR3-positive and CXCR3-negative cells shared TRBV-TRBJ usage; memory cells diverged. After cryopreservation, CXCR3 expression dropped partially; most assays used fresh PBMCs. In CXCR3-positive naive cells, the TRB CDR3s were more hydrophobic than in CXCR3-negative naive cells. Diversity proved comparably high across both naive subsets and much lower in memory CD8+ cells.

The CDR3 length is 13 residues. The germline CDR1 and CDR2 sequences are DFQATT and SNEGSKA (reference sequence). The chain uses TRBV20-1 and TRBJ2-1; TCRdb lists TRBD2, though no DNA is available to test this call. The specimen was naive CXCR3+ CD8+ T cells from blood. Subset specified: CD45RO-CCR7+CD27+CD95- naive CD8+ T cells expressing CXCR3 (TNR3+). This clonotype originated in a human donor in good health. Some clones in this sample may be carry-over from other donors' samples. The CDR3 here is CSASQREGPEQFF.